This entry describes one T cell receptor beta chain. Its antigen is not identified. At one end, the junction sequence differs from germline, possibly due to a read error. The germline gives CDR1 SQVTM, CDR2 ANQGSEA. CDR3 length: 16 amino acids. PCR amplification relied on 60 Vbeta primers (plus 13 Jbeta primers). Repertoires were generated with immunoSEQ multiplex PCR, while TCRdb's copy carries only in-frame clones and drops some. This table holds fewer than 150,000 clones, roughly 85% found once. This specimen belongs to a study of cytomegalovirus exposure and HLA in healthy donors. Notes on the study in general: Despite most TCR sequences being rare, some public TCRs occurred in many donors. In a later analysis, compared with equally common non-associated chains, HLA-associated beta chains were more expanded.

The sequenced material came from PBMCs. The V call is TRBV29-1, the J call TRBJ2-2, with a weak D call TRBD2 (6 bases). The TCR originated in a woman between 25 and 40 years old in good health and CMV-seropositive. The CDR3 DNA sequence: TGCAGCGTTGAAGAATCAGGAGGGGCGAACGCCGGGGAGCTGTTTTTT. This encodes CSVEESGGANAGELFF.